This is a list of T cell receptor beta chains from one sample in a study of OX40 agonist ivuxolimab in advanced cancers. The data were produced by immunoSEQ multiplex PCR, yet TCRdb's version contains in-frame clones alone and is incomplete. The sample holds about 83,000 clones, 75% to 95% seen once. Sequencing was performed on CD4+ or CD8+ T cells sorted from blood, taken in a trial of the OX40 agonist ivuxolimab. The receptors derive from an adult with an advanced solid tumor such as melanoma, head and neck, liver or kidney cancer. The CDR3 runs from the conserved cysteine through the conserved F or W. D genes are given only for firm matches. Clone sizes are given selectively: once, few, many, or a class where the clone is expanded.

NA | NA | TRBV11-1 | CASSLGQGTYNEQFF
NA | TRBD2 | TRBV18 | CASSPPTSGFKDEQFF
once | NA | TRBV7-2 | CASSLRSTAIMYYGYTF
NA | TRBD1 | TRBV18 | CASSPFKGQTINYGYTF
NA | NA | TRBV19 | CASSPQAPNEKLFF
few | NA | TRBV11-3 | CASSLVAGTDTQYF
NA | NA | TRBV10-3 | CAITGTSSSPLHF
NA | NA | TRBV7-3 | CASSLAGEKKLFF
NA | TRBD1 | TRBV5-1 | CASSYTGDTEAFF
NA | NA | TRBV6-6 | CASGTLLGTGELFF
NA | NA | TRBV28 | CASPDRFTGELFF
NA | TRBD1 | TRBV30 | CAWSAKSGTGGPGYTF
NA | NA | TRBV28 | CASSLWGRGSPHTGELFF
NA | NA | TRBV7-9 | CASSLAQDLRDTQYF
NA | TRBD1 | TRBV19 | CASSSPGQTSGYTF
NA | TRBD1 | TRBV6-5 | CASSYSGQGGDEQFF
once | TRBD1 | TRBV10-3 | CAIRPGTGIIYGYTF
NA | NA | TRBV19 | CASSINPGPDTQYF
NA | NA | TRBV5-6 | CASSWGSDTQYF
NA | TRBD1 | TRBV27 | CASSLWGTGGTEAFF
NA | TRBD1 | TRBV30 | CAFRTGNNYGYTF
NA | NA | TRBV7-9 | CASSSAGAGGNSPLHF
NA | NA | TRBV7-9 | CASSFGPQETQYF
NA | NA | TRBV7-3 | CASSSTLGLFNYQPQHF
NA | TRBD2 | TRBV5-1 | CASSLVAERGVGELFF
once | NA | TRBV29-1 | CSVDNPSGIQYF
NA | TRBD2 | TRBV19 | CASSMGLAGGFRTGELFF
NA | TRBD1 | TRBV5-1 | CASSEQGGYTEAFF
NA | NA | TRBV27 | CASSLSGDDGYTF
NA | NA | TRBV11-2 | CASSLVTATNEKLFF
NA | NA | TRBV6-4 | CAGPVGGRGYTF
NA | TRBD2 | TRBV6-5 | CASSPRLAGSYEQYF
NA | TRBD1 | TRBV28 | CASLTGDDTGELFF
once | TRBD2 | TRBV11-2 | CASSLVGRGGLETQYF
NA | NA | TRBV18 | CASSPSSQLRETQYF
NA | TRBD1 | TRBV2 | CASRRQGREETQYF
NA | NA | TRBV11-3 | CASSLSRGVLNTEAFF
NA | NA | TRBV28 | CATITMNTEAFF
NA | NA | TRBV4-1 | CASSQMDNPSNTEAFF
NA | TRBD2 | TRBV7-2 | CASSLGGRTDTQYF